The sequence of this T cell receptor (beta chain) was determined in a study of blood T cell repertoires in COVID-19. Study context: The samples span acute and convalescent COVID-19 from the United States, Italy and Spain. PBMCs, B-cell-depleted T cells, or T cells provided the cDNA or gDNA that made up the material.

Germline lookup yields CDR1 SGHRS and CDR2 YFSETQ. Trimming removed 4 bases at V and 0 bases at J, with 10 bases between. The CDR3 has 14 residues. Sequenced by immunoSEQ multiplex PCR; TCRdb stores in-frame clones only, minus some. The sample shows 200,000 to 300,000 clones, roughly 76% of them seen only once. This receptor was identified in a woman at least 80 years old with COVID-19, enrolled during active disease. Sequencing used peripheral blood. The chain couples TRBV5-1 to TRBJ2-5; possible D gene TRBD1, 5 bases. For the CDR3, the DNA is TGCGCCAGCAGCGTGACAGTAAACCAAGAGACCCAGTACTTC. Its protein product is CASSVTVNQETQYF.